The clone carrying this T cell receptor (beta chain) was found a few times. Antigen specificity is unknown. These data originate in a study of blood T cells in healthy people across ages. Study-wide points: From one million sequenced T cells, diversity estimates were lower bounds.

Then a second PCR, running roughly 7 to 11 cycles, was carried out with a sample-barcoded 5' primer and a J-beta primer mix. TCRdb analysed the 5' RACE reads with MiXCR anew, one entry per CDR3 protein. Of hundreds of thousands of distinct CDR3 sequences listed, approximately 21% were seen once; the top ten hold under 4%. Germline V gene lookup returns CDR1 DFQATT and CDR2 SNEGSKA (reference sequence). CDR3 length: 15 residues. The V and J ends lost 3 bases and 6 bases, in that order; junction bases with no gene match: 7. This receptor was taken from a man in his 70s in good health. Sequenced material: blood. The gene calls are TRBV20-1 and TRBJ2-1, with 11 bases matching TRBD2. The CDR3 here is CSARHSGRARNEQFF. The DNA of the CDR3 is TGCAGTGCTAGGCATAGCGGGAGGGCCCGCAATGAGCAGTTCTTC.